This T cell receptor (beta chain) comes out of a study of blood T cell repertoires in COVID-19. The overall study: Acute and convalescent COVID-19 samples came from the United States, Italy and Spain. The cDNA or gDNA used as material had been derived from T cells, B-cell-depleted T cells, or PBMCs.

Original processing methods: Amplification from reference gene primers served as the basis for estimated nucleated cell counts. Assay: immunoSEQ multiplex PCR; the TCRdb copy retains only in-frame clones and omits some. That table is the source of V, J and clone size, and D and trimming were worked out from the DNA. The repertoire has 150,000 to 200,000 clones, under 95% of them found once; the top ten carry about 2.5%. Germline CDR1 SEHNR, CDR2 FQNEAQ (reference sequence). CDR3 length: 16 residues. V gave up 4 bases and J gave up 7 bases; unmatched junction bases: 13. The sequence derives from a man aged 18 to 30 with acute or convalescent COVID-19. Source material: peripheral blood. The genes are TRBV7-9 and TRBJ1-3, with 7 bases matching TRBD1. The CDR3 loop reads CASSSEERTGSNTIYF. DNA for the CDR3: TGTGCCAGCAGCTCCGAAGAGAGGACAGGCTCTAACACCATATATTTT. The full variable domain, rest sourced from reference TRBV7-9 and TRBJ1-3, is DTGVSQNPRHKITKRGQNVTFRCDPISEHNRLYWYRQTLGQGPEFLTYFQNEAQLEKSRLLSDRFSAERPKGSFSTLEIQRTEQGDSAMYLCASSSEERTGSNTIYFGEGSWLTVV.